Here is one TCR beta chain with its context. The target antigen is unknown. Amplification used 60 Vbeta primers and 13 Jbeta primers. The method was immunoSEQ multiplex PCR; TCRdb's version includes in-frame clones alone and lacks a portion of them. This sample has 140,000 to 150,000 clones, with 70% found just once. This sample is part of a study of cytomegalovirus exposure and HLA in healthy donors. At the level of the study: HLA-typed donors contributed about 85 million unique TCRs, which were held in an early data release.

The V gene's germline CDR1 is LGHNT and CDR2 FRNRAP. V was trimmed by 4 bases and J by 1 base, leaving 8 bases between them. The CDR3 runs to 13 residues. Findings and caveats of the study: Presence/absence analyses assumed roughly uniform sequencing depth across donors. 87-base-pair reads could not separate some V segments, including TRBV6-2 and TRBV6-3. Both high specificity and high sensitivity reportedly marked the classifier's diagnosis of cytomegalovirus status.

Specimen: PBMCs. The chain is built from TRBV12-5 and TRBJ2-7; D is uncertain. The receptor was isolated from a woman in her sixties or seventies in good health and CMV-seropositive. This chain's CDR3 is CASGSAGSYEQYF. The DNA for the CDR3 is TGTGCTAGTGGTTCCGCAGGTTCCTACGAGCAGTACTTC.